This T cell receptor beta chain originates from a study of T-cell memory formation after mild COVID-19. Study background: Largely, TCR clusters stayed within a single donor.

There are 15 residues in the CDR3. Germline CDR1 and CDR2: SGHTA and FQGTGA. V gave up 5 bases and J gave up 5 bases; unmatched junction bases: 8. With constant-segment primers, 5'RACE yielded cDNA libraries of TCR alpha and TCR beta that carried sample barcodes and UMIs. A single record per CDR3 protein comes from TCRdb applying MiXCR to the 5' RACE reads. In the table there are roughly 620,000 distinct CDR3 sequences, more than 15% of which are singletons. Sequences were obtained from PBMCs or a T cell subset sorted from them (not recorded which). The V and J genes are TRBV7-3 and TRBJ2-1; TRBD1 agrees at 8 bases. This TCR derives from an adult woman who had mild COVID-19 (a few samples of this study predate the infection). Cell type and time point are not known. CDR3 protein: CASSTRTGPDNEQFF. In DNA, the CDR3 is TGTGCCAGCAGCACTCGGACAGGGCCAGACAATGAGCAGTTCTTC.